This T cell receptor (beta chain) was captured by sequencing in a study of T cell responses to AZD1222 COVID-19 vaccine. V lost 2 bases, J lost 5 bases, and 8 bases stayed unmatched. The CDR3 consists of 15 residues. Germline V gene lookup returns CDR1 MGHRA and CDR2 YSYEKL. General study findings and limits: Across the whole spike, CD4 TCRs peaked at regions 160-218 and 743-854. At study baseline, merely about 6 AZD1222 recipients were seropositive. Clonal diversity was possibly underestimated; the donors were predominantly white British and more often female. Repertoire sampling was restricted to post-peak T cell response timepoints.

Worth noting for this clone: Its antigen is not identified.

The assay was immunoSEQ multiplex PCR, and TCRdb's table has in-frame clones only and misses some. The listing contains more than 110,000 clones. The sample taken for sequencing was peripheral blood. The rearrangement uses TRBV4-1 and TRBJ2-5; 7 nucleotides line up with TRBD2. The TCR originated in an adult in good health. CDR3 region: CASSQSGLVVETQYF. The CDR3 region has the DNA TGCGCCAGCAGCCAATCTGGACTAGTAGTCGAGACCCAGTACTTC.